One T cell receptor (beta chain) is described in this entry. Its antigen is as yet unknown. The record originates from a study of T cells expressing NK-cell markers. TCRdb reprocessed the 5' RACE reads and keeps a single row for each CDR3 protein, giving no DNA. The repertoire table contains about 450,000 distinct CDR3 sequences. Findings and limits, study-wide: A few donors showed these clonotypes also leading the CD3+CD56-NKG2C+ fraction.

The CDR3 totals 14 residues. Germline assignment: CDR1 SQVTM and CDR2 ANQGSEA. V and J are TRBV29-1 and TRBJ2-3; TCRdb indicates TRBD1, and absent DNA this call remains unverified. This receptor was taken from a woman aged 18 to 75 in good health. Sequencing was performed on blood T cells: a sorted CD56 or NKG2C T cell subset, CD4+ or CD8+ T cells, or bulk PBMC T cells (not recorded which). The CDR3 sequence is CSVNGDSSTDTQYF.